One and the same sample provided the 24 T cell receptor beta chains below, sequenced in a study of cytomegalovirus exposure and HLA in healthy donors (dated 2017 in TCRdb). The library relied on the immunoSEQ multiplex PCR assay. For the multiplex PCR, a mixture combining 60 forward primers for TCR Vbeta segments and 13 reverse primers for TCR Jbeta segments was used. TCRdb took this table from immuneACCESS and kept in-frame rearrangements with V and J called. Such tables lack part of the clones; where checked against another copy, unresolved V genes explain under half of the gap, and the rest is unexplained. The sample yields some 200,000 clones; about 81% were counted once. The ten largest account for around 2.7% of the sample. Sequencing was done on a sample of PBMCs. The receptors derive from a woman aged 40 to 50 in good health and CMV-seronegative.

This CDR3 is CASSRGDRIHEKLFF. The DNA for the CDR3 is TGTGCCAGCAGCCGGGGGGACCGCATACATGAAAAACTGTTTTTT. The chain uses TRBV28 and TRBJ1-4; possibly TRBD1 for D (5 bases). The CDR3 covers 15 residues. Germline V gives CDR1 MDHEN, CDR2 SYDVKM. Trimming pared 6 bases from V and 6 bases from J, leaving 17 bases between.

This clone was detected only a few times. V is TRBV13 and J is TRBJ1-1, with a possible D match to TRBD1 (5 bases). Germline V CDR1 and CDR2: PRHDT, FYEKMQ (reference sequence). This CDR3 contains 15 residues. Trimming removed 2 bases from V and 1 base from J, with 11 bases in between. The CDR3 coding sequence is TGTGCCAGCAGCTTACGGGGGTCATCGAACACTGAAGCTTTCTTT. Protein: CASSLRGSSNTEAFF.

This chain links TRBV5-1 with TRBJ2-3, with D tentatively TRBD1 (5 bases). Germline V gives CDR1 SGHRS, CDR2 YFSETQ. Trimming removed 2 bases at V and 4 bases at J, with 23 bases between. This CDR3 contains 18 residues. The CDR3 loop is CASSFRPGHSSSPDTQYF. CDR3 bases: TGCGCCAGCAGCTTTAGGCCAGGGCACTCCTCGTCGCCAGATACGCAGTATTTT.

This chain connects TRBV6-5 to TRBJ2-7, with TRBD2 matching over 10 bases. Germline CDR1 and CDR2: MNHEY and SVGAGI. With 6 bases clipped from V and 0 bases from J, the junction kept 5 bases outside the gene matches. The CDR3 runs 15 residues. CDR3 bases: TGTGCCAGCAGAAATAGCGGGAGGAGCTCCTACGAGCAGTACTTC. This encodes CASRNSGRSSYEQYF.

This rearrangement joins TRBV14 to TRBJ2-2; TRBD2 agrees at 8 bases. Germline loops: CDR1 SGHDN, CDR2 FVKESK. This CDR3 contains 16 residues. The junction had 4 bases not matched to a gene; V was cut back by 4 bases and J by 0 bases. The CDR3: CASSPFGRANTGELFF. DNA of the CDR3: TGTGCCAGCAGCCCCTTCGGGAGGGCGAACACCGGGGAGCTGTTTTTT.

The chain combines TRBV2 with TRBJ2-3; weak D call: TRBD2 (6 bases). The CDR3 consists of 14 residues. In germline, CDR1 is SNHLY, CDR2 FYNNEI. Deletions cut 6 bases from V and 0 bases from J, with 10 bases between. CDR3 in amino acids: CASRAGSSTDTQYF. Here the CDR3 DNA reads TGTGCCAGCAGGGCGGGGTCTAGCACAGATACGCAGTATTTT. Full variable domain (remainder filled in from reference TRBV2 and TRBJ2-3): EPEVTQTPSHQVTQMGQEVILRCVPISNHLYFYWYRQILGQKVEFLVSFYNNEISEKSEIFDDQFSVERPDGSNFTLKIRSTKLEDSAMYFCASRAGSSTDTQYFGPGTRLTVL.

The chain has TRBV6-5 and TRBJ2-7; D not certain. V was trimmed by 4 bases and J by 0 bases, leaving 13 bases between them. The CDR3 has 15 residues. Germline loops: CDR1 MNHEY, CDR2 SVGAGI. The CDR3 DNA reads TGTGCCAGCAGTTCGACCGAGGCGAGCTCCTACGAGCAGTACTTC. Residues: CASSSTEASSYEQYF.

The CDR3 DNA follows: TGCGCCAGCAGCGCCCCGGACAGAGCCTATGGCTACACCTTC. The encoded protein is CASSAPDRAYGYTF. The chain employs TRBV5-1 and TRBJ1-2; perhaps TRBD1 as D (6 bases). This CDR3 contains 14 residues. Germline V gives CDR1 SGHRS, CDR2 YFSETQ. V shed 4 bases and J shed 4 bases, with 14 bases lying between them.

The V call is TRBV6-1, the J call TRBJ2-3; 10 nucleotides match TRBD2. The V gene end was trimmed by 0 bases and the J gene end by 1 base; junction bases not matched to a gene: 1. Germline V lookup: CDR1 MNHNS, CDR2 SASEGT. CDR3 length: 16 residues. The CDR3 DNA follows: TGTGCCAGCAGTGAAGCGCTAGCGGGAGGCACAGATACGCAGTATTTT. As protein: CASSEALAGGTDTQYF.

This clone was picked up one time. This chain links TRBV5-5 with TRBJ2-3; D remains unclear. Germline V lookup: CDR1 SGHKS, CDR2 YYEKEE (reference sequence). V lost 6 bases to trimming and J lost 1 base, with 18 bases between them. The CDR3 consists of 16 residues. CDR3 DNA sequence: TGTGCCAGCACCCTTTCAGGCTCCCTCCGCACAGATACGCAGTATTTT. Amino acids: CASTLSGSLRTDTQYF.

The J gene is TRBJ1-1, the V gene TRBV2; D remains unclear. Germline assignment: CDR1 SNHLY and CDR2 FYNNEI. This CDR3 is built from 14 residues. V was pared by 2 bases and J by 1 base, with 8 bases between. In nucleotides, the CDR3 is TGTGCCAGCAGTGAATTTGAGGGGAACACTGAAGCTTTCTTT. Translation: CASSEFEGNTEAFF.

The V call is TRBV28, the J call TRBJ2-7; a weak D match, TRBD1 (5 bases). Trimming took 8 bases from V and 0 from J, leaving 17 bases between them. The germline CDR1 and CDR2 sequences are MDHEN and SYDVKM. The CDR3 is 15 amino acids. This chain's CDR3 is CASPPSRVGSYEQYF. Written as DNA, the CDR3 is TGTGCCAGCCCCCCCAGCAGGGTCGGCTCCTACGAGCAGTACTTC.

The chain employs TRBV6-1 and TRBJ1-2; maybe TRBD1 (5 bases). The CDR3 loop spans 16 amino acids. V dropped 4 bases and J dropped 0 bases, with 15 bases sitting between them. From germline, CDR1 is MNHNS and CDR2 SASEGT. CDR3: CASSAVRTRANYGYTF. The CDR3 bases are TGTGCCAGCAGTGCCGTACGGACACGAGCTAACTATGGCTACACCTTC.

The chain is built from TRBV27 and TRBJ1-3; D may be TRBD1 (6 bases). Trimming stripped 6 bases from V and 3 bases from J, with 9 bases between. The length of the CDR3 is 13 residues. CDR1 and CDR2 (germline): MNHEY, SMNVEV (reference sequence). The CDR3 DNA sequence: TGTGCCAGCAGACAGGGACATGGAAACACCATATATTTT. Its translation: CASRQGHGNTIYF.

CDR3 residues: CASSLGRGSQNIQYF. The CDR3 nucleotides read TGTGCCAGCAGCTTAGGGCGGGGGAGCCAAAACATTCAGTACTTC. This chain uses TRBV11-2 with TRBJ2-4; 7 bases align to TRBD2. The V and J ends lost 1 base and 5 bases, in that order; junction bases with no gene match: 5. The germline CDR1 and CDR2 sequences are SGHAT and FQNNGV. This CDR3 contains 15 residues.

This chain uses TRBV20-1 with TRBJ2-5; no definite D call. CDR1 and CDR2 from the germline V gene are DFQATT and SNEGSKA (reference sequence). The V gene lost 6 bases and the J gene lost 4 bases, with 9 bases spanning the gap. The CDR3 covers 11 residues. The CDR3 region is CSAIPGETQYF. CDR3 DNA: TGCAGTGCCATCCCCGGAGAGACCCAGTACTTC.

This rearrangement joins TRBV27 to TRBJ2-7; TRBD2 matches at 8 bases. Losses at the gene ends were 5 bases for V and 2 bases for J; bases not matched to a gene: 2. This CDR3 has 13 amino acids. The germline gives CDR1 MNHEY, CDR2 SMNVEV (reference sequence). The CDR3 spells CASSPRGAYEQYF. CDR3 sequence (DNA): TGTGCCAGCAGTCCGCGGGGGGCCTACGAGCAGTACTTC.

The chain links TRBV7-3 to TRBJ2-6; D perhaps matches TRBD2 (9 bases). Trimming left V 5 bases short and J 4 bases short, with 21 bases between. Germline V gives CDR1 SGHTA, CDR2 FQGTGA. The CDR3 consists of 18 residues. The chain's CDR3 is CASSPGGGRAGGANVLTF. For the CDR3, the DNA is TGTGCCAGCAGCCCAGGGGGCGGGAGGGCTGGGGGGGCCAACGTCCTGACTTTC.

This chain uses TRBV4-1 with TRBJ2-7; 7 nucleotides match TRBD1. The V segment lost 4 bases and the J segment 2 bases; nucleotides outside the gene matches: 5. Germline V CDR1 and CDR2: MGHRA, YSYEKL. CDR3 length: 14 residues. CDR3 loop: CASSPTGDPYEQYF. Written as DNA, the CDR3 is TGCGCCAGCAGCCCAACAGGGGACCCCTACGAGCAGTACTTC.

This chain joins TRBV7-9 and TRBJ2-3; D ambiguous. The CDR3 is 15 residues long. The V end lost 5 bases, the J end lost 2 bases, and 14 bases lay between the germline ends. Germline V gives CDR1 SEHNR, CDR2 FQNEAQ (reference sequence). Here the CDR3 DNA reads TGTGCCAGCAGCCCGGAGCTCGGATCCACAGATACGCAGTATTTT. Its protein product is CASSPELGSTDTQYF.

Here the CDR3 reads CASSFRSGTGDRTQYF. The DNA of the CDR3 is TGTGCCAGCAGTTTTCGATCCGGGACTGGGGATAGGACCCAGTACTTC. The V and J genes are TRBV28 and TRBJ2-5, with D perhaps TRBD2 (6 bases). The germline CDR1 and CDR2 sequences are MDHEN and SYDVKM. There are 16 residues in the CDR3. The V and J ends lost 3 bases and 7 bases respectively, with 21 bases between them.

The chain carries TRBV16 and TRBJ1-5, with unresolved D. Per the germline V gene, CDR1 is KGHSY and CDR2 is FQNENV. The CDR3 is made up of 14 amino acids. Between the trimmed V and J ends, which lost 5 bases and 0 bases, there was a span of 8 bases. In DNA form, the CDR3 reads TGTGCCAGCAGCGGGCAGCCTAGCAATCAGCCCCAGCATTTT. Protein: CASSGQPSNQPQHF.

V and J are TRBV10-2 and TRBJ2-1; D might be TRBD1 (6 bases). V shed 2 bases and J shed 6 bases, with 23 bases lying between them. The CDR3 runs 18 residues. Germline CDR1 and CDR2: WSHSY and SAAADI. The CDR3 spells CASSEPASGRGNFNEQFF. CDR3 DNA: TGCGCCAGCAGTGAGCCCGCATCGGGAAGGGGGAATTTCAATGAGCAGTTCTTC.

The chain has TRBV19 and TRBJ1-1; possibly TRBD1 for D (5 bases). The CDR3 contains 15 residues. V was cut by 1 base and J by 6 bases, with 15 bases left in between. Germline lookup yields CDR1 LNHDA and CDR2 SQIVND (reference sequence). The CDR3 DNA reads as TGTGCCAGTAGTATAGGGACAAGGGGAAGGGCTGAAGCTTTCTTT. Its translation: CASSIGTRGRAEAFF.